This T cell receptor beta chain was recovered during a study of control samples from healthy donors and cancer patients. The ends were cut back, 4 bases at V and 3 bases at J, with 16 bases in the middle. This CDR3 contains 16 residues. The germline CDR1 and CDR2 sequences are SGHTA and FQGTGA. This clone was counted once. Repertoires were generated with immunoSEQ multiplex PCR, while TCRdb's copy carries only in-frame clones and drops some. Among some 130,000 clones listed, over 75% were seen once. Sample: blood. The chain joins TRBV7-3 to TRBJ2-1; D remains unclear. The source of this sequence is a man aged 40-49 years in good health. As DNA, the CDR3 is TGTGCCAGCAGCTCGTACGCCCTGAGCTTCTACAATGAGCAGTTCTTC. Its translation is CASSSYALSFYNEQFF.